The following is a T cell receptor (beta chain) sequence with its context. This entry is derived from a study of blood T cell repertoires in COVID-19. Across the whole study: Acute and convalescent COVID-19 specimens originated in the United States, Italy and Spain. T cells, B-cell-depleted T cells, or PBMCs supplied cDNA or gDNA.

Per the study methods: How many nucleated cells were present was estimated from reference gene primer amplification. Using immunoSEQ multiplex PCR, the repertoire was profiled, and TCRdb retains in-frame clones only, with some absent. V and J calls and clone size are those listed in that table; D and trimming were worked out from the DNA. The sample holds more than 60,000 clones, around 80% seen once. CDR1 and CDR2 (germline): MNHEY, SVGAGI. CDR3 length: 15 residues. V lost 8 bases, J lost 5 bases, and 10 bases stayed unmatched. This receptor was obtained from a man aged 60 to 69 with active or convalescent COVID-19. The sample was peripheral blood. The rearrangement joins TRBV6-5 to TRBJ1-2, with 11 nucleotides matching TRBD1. The CDR3 here is CASQESGTGGYGYTF. CDR3 nucleotides: TGTGCCAGCCAGGAGTCCGGGACAGGGGGTTATGGCTACACCTTC.